A selection of T cell receptor beta chains follows, all from one sample in a study of early T cells in non-severe SARS-CoV-2 infection. TCRdb re-called the 5' RACE reads through MiXCR, storing one row per CDR3 protein. Of some 54,000 distinct CDR3 sequences detected, 8% to 10% appear once; the ten largest clones hold less than 10%. Sequencing was done on a sample of whole blood. Source of these receptors: an adult who was a healthcare worker with PCR-confirmed SARS-CoV-2 infection or an uninfected control (not recorded which). Both conserved end residues are part of each CDR3. A D gene is named only where the DNA matches it firmly. Some rows have no size entry. The others give once, few or many, or a class for an expanded clone.

size	V	J	D	CDR3	DNA
NA	TRBV5-8	TRBJ2-7	TRBD2	CASSSYSGSVNEQYF	TGTGCCAGCAGCTCCTACAGCGGGAGTGTAAACGAGCAGTACTTC
NA	TRBV20-1	TRBJ2-3	TRBD2	CSAPEGGRQAQYF	TGCAGTGCTCCCGAGGGAGGGCGGCAGGCGCAGTATTTT
many	TRBV19	TRBJ2-5	NA	CASSYLRGGAYQETQYF	TGTGCCAGTAGTTACCTAAGGGGGGGCGCGTACCAAGAGACCCAGTACTTC
NA	TRBV6-5	TRBJ2-3	TRBD2	CASSTLAEWSTVTQYF	TGTGCCAGCAGTACCCTAGCGGAGTGGAGCACAGTTACGCAGTATTTT
many	TRBV2	TRBJ2-7	TRBD2	CASTSSGELKPEQYF	TGTGCCAGCACGTCTAGCGGCGAACTTAAACCCGAGCAGTACTTC
NA	TRBV20-1	TRBJ2-7	NA	CSVRTAYEQYF	TGCAGTGTAAGGACAGCCTACGAGCAGTACTTC
few	TRBV9	TRBJ1-6	NA	CASSLLGGASPLHF	TGTGCCAGCAGCCTCCTGGGTGGTGCTTCACCCCTCCACTTT
many	TRBV6-6	TRBJ1-5	NA	CASSNSQGQPQHF	TGTGCCAGCAGTAACTCACAGGGCCAGCCCCAGCATTTT
many	TRBV29-1	TRBJ2-3	NA	CSVANQGDTQYF	TGCAGCGTCGCGAATCAGGGTGATACGCAGTATTTT
few	TRBV20-1	TRBJ2-3	NA	CSANEIGTDTQYF	TGCAGTGCCAACGAAATCGGTACAGATACGCAGTATTTT
few	TRBV5-4	TRBJ2-7	NA	CASTRDVGRREQYF	TGTGCCAGCACTAGGGACGTCGGCCGGCGCGAGCAGTACTTC
NA	TRBV5-1	TRBJ2-6	TRBD1	CASSIMGQGSGANVLTF	TGCGCCAGCAGCATAATGGGACAGGGATCTGGGGCCAACGTCCTGACTTTC
medium-sized	TRBV19	TRBJ2-1	TRBD1	CASSRQGGGSYNEQFF	TGTGCCAGTAGTAGACAGGGGGGGGGCTCCTACAATGAGCAGTTCTTC
many	TRBV7-6	TRBJ1-5	NA	CASSLSIETNQPQHF	TGTGCCAGCAGCTTGTCTATTGAGACCAATCAGCCCCAGCATTTT
many	TRBV5-1	TRBJ2-1	NA	CASSLAPSASSYNEQFF	TGCGCCAGCAGCCTAGCGCCTAGCGCTAGCTCCTACAATGAGCAGTTCTTC
many	TRBV6-2/TRBV6-3	TRBJ1-1	NA	CASSYSPGRTNTEAFF	TGTGCCAGCAGTTACTCTCCAGGACGTACGAACACTGAAGCTTTCTTT
NA	TRBV3-1	TRBJ2-5	TRBD2	CASSQTSFGETQYF	TGTGCCAGCAGTCAGACTAGCTTCGGGGAGACCCAGTACTTC
many	TRBV20-1	TRBJ2-7	TRBD1	CSANKGQTYEQYF	TGCAGTGCTAATAAGGGACAGACCTACGAGCAGTACTTC
many	TRBV5-4	TRBJ2-7	NA	CATVSTFF	TGTGCCACCGTTTCGACGTTTTTC
many	TRBV20-1	TRBJ1-2	NA	CSASLPATGAYTF	TGCAGTGCTAGTCTGCCGGCCACCGGTGCCTACACCTTC
many	TRBV5-4	TRBJ2-1	TRBD2	CASSIPTSGRYNEQFF	TGTGCCAGCAGCATCCCCACTAGCGGACGGTACAATGAGCAGTTCTTC
NA	TRBV3-1	TRBJ1-2	TRBD1	CASSQETGGAYGCTF	TGTGCCAGCAGCCAAGAAACAGGGGGGGCCTATGGCTGCACCTTC
many	TRBV7-2	TRBJ2-3	TRBD2	CASSLIAGGRDTQYF	TGTGCCAGCAGCTTGATAGCGGGAGGGCGAGATACGCAGTATTTT
many	TRBV20-1	TRBJ2-7	TRBD2	CSALPGLGFYEQYF	TGCAGTGCTCTACCTGGACTAGGCTTCTACGAGCAGTACTTC
many	TRBV12-3/TRBV12-4	TRBJ1-3	NA	CASSLQGSGNTIYF	TGTGCCAGCAGTTTACAGGGCTCTGGAAACACCATATATTTT
few	TRBV29-1	TRBJ2-2	TRBD2	CSGKREGNTGELFF	TGCAGCGGCAAGCGGGAGGGCAACACCGGGGAGCTGTTTTTT
once	TRBV7-9	TRBJ2-7	NA	CASSRTDRRNEQYF	TGTGCCAGCAGCCGGACAGACCGAAGGAACGAGCAGTACTTC
many	TRBV2	TRBJ2-1	NA	CASRPSPYNEQFF	TGTGCCAGCCGCCCATCTCCTTACAATGAGCAGTTCTTC
many	TRBV20-1	TRBJ2-1	TRBD2	CSARAIAGVYNEQFF	TGCAGTGCTAGAGCTATAGCGGGAGTATACAATGAGCAGTTCTTC
many	TRBV7-2	TRBJ1-3	NA	CASSDLGNTIYF	TGTGCCAGCAGCGACTTAGGAAACACCATATATTTT
many	TRBV7-2	TRBJ2-2	NA	CASSLRFANTGELFF	TGTGCCAGCAGCTTACGGTTCGCGAACACCGGGGAGCTGTTTTTT
few	TRBV12-3/TRBV12-4	TRBJ2-7	NA	CASSSYPYEQYF	TGTGCCAGCAGTTCGTACCCCTACGAGCAGTACTTC
few	TRBV3-1	TRBJ2-1	NA	CASSQDSSYNEQFF	TGTGCCAGCAGCCAAGATTCCTCCTACAATGAGCAGTTCTTC
NA	TRBV19	TRBJ1-5	NA	CASSMWGGSNQPQHF	TGTGCCAGTAGTATGTGGGGGGGGAGCAATCAGCCCCAGCATTTT
few	TRBV7-3	TRBJ2-1	TRBD2	CASSLAGGPLLNEQFF	TGTGCCAGCAGTCTAGCGGGAGGGCCGCTTTTGAATGAGCAGTTCTTC
many	TRBV3-1	TRBJ2-4	NA	CASSQDYARDTKYF	TGTGCCAGCAGCCAAGACTATGCACGGGACACAAAGTACTTC
many	TRBV5-1	TRBJ2-3	NA	CASSLEMLGTDTQYF	TGCGCCAGCAGCTTGGAAATGCTGGGCACAGATACGCAGTATTTT
many	TRBV2	TRBJ1-1	NA	CASRKEGDTEAFF	TGTGCCAGCAGGAAGGAGGGAGACACTGAAGCTTTCTTT
NA	TRBV29-1	TRBJ2-5	NA	CSVAAGRETQYF	TGCAGCGTTGCGGCGGGGCGAGAGACCCAGTACTTC
many	TRBV5-1	TRBJ2-1	NA	CASSVYEGEQFF	TGCGCCAGCAGCGTTTACGAGGGTGAGCAGTTCTTC
many	TRBV7-9	TRBJ2-2	NA	CASSPKGGELVF	TGTGCCAGCAGCCCTAAGGGCGGGGAGCTGGTTTTT